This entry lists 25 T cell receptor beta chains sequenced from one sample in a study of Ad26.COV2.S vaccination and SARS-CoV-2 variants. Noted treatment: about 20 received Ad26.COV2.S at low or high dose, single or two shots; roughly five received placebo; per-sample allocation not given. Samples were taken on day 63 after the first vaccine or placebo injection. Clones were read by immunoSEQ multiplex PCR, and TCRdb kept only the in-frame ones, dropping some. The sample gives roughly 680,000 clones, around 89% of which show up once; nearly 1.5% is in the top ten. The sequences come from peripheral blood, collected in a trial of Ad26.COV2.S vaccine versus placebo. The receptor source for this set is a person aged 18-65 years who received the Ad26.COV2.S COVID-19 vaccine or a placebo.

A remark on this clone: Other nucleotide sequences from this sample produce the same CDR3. For the CDR3, the DNA is TGTGCCAGCAGCGCCGGGACGAACACTGAAGCTTTCTTT. Translating it yields CASSAGTNTEAFF. The chain is built from TRBV7-3 and TRBJ1-1, with D possibly being TRBD1 (5 bases). The CDR3 covers 13 residues. Trimming removed 5 bases at V and 1 base at J, with 8 bases between. Germline V CDR1 and CDR2: SGHTA, FQGTGA.

The CDR3 nucleotides are TGTGCCAGCTCCAAGGACAGGGACGCCTACAATGAGCAGTTCTTC. As protein: CASSKDRDAYNEQFF. V is TRBV18 and J is TRBJ2-1, with 8 nucleotides matching TRBD1. V dropped 6 bases and J dropped 2; count of bases not matched to a gene: 6. Germline loops: CDR1 KGHSH, CDR2 LQKENI. The CDR3 runs to 15 residues.

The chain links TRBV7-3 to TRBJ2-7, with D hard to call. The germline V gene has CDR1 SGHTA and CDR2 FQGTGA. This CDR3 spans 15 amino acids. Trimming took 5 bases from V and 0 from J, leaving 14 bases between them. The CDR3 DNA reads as TGTGCCAGCAGCCTCGGCGGTCAAAGCTCCTACGAGCAGTACTTC. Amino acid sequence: CASSLGGQSSYEQYF. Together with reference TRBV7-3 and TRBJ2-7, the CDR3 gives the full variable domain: GAGVSQTPSNKVTEKGKYVELRCDPISGHTALYWYRQSLGQGPEFLIYFQGTGAADDSGLPNDRFFAVRPEGSVSTLKIQRTERGDSAVYLCASSLGGQSSYEQYFGPGTRLTVT.

DNA for the CDR3: TGTGCCAGCAGACCTAGCGGGGGGCTAAGCACAGATACGCAGTATTTT. Translating gives CASRPSGGLSTDTQYF. The chain uses TRBV5-4 and TRBJ2-3; 11 positions match TRBD2. J was trimmed by 0 bases and V by 5 bases; bases with no gene match: 5. The germline CDR1 and CDR2 sequences are SGHNT and YYREEE (reference sequence). CDR3 length: 16 residues.

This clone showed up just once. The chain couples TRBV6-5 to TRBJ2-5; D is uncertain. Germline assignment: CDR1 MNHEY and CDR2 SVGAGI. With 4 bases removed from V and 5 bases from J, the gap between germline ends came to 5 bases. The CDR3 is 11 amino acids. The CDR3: CASSSRETQYF. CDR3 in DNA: TGTGCCAGCAGTTCCAGGGAGACCCAGTACTTC.

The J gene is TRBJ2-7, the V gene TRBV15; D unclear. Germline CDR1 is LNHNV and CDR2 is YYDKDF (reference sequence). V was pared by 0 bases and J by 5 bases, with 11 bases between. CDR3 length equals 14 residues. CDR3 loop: CATSRDRLWDEQYF. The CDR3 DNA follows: TGTGCCACCAGCAGAGATCGCCTTTGGGACGAGCAGTACTTC.

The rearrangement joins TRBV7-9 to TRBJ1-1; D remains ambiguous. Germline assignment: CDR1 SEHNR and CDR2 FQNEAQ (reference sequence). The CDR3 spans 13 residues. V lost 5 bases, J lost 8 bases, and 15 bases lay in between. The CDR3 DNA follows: TGTGCCAGCAGCCAAGGAATGGTCCCCGAAGCTTTCTTT. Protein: CASSQGMVPEAFF.

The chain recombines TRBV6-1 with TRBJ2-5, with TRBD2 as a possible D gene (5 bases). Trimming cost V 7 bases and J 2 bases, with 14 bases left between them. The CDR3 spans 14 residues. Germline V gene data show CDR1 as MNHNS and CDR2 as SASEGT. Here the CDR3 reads CASMRAFSQETQYF. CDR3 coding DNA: TGTGCCAGCATGAGGGCCTTCTCTCAAGAGACCCAGTACTTC.

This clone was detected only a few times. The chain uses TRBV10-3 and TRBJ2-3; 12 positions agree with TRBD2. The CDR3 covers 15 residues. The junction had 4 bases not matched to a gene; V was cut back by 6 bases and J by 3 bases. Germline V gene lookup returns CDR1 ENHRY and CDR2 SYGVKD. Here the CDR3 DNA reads TGTGCCATCAGCCTAGCGGGAGGGCCAACAGATACGCAGTATTTT. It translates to CAISLAGGPTDTQYF.

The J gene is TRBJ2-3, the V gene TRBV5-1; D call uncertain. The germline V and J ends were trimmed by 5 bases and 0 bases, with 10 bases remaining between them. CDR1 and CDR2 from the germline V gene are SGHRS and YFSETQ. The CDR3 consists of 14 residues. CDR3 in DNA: TGCGCCAGCAGAAAGTCGGGTAGCACAGATACGCAGTATTTT. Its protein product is CASRKSGSTDTQYF. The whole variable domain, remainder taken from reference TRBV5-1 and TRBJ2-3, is KAGVTQTPRYLIKTRGQQVTLSCSPISGHRSVSWYQQTPGQGLQFLFEYFSETQRNKGNFPGRFSGRQFSNSRSEMNVSTLELGDSALYLCASRKSGSTDTQYFGPGTRLTVL.

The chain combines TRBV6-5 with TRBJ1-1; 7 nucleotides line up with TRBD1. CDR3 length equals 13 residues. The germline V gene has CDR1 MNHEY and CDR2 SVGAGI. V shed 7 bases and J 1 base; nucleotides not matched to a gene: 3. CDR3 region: CASTQGENTEAFF. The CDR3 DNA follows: TGTGCCAGCACCCAGGGGGAGAACACTGAAGCTTTCTTT.

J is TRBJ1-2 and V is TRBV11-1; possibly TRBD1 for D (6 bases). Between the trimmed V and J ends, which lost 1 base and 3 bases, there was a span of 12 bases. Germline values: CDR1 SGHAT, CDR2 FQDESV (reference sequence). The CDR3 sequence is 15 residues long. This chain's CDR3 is CASSLDRGLDYGYTF. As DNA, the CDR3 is TGTGCCAGCAGCTTAGATCGGGGGCTGGACTATGGCTACACCTTC.

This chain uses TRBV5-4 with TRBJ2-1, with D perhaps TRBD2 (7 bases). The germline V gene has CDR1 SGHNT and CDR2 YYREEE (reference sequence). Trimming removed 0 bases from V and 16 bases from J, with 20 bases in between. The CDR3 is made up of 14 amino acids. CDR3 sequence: CASSLALGGASPFF. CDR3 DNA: TGTGCCAGCAGCTTGGCCTTAGGGGGGGCCTCGCCCTTCTTC.

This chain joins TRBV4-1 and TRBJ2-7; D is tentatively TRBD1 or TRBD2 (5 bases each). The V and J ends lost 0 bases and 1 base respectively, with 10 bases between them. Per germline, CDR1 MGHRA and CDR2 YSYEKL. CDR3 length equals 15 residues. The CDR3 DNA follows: TGCGCCAGCAGCCAAGAGAGGGGCCGTTCCTACGAGCAGTACTTC. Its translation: CASSQERGRSYEQYF.

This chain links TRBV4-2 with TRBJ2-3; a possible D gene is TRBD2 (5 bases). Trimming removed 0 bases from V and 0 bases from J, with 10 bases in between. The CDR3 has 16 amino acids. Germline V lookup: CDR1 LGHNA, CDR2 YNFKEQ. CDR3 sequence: CASSQEYGVSTDTQYF. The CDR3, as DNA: TGTGCCAGCAGCCAAGAGTACGGGGTCAGCACAGATACGCAGTATTTT.

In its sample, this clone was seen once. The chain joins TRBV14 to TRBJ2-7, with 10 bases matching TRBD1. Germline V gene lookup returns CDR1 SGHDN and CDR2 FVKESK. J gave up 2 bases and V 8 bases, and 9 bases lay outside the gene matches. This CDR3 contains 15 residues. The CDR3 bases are TGTGCCAGCCACCCCGGGGGGACAGGGGCCTACGAGCAGTACTTC. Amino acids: CASHPGGTGAYEQYF.

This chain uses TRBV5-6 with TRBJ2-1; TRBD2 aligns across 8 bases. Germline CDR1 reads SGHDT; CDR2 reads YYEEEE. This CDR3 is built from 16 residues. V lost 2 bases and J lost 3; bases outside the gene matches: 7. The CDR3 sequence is CASSLGVAGRYNEQFF. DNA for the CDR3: TGTGCCAGCAGCTTAGGGGTAGCGGGACGCTACAATGAGCAGTTCTTC.

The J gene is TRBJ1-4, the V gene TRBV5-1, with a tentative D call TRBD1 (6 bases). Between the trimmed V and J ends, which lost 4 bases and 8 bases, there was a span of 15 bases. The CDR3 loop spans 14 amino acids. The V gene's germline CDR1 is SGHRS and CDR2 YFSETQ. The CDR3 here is CASSRTGAREKLFF. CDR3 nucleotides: TGCGCCAGCAGCCGGACGGGGGCTCGGGAAAAACTGTTTTTT.

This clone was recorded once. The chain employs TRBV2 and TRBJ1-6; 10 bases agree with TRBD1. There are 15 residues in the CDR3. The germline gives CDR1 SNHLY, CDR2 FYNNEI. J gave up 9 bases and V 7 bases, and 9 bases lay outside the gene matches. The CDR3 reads CASTDWGQGISPLHF. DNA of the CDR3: TGTGCCAGCACCGACTGGGGACAGGGGATTTCACCCCTCCACTTT. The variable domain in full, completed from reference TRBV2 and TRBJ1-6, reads EPEVTQTPSHQVTQMGQEVILRCVPISNHLYFYWYRQILGQKVEFLVSFYNNEISEKSEIFDDQFSVERPDGSNFTLKIRSTKLEDSAMYFCASTDWGQGISPLHFGNGTRLTVT.

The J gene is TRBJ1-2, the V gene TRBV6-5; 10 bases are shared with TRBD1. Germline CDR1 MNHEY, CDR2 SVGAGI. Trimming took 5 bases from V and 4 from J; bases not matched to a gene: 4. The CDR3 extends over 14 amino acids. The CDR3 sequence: CASSPGQGSYGYTF. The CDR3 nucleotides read TGTGCCAGCAGTCCGGGACAGGGGTCCTATGGCTACACCTTC.

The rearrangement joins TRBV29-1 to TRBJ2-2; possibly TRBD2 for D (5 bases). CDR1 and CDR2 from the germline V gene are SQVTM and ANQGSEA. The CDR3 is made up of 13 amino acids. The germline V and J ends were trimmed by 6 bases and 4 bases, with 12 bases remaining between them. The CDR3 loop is CSVAAAGTGELFF. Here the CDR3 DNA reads TGCAGCGTGGCCGCCGCGGGCACCGGGGAGCTGTTTTTT.

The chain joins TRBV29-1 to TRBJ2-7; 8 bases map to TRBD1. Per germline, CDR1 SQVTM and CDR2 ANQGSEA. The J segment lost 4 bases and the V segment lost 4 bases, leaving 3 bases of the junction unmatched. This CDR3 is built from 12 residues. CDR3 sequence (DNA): TGCAGCGTTGTGGACAGGGTATACGAGCAGTACTTC. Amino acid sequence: CSVVDRVYEQYF.

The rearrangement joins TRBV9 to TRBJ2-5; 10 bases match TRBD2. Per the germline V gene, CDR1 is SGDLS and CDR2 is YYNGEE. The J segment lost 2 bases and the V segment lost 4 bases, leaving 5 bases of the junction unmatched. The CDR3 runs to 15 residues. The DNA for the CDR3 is TGTGCCAGCAGCAGGAGCGGGAGGGGACAAGAGACCCAGTACTTC. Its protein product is CASSRSGRGQETQYF.

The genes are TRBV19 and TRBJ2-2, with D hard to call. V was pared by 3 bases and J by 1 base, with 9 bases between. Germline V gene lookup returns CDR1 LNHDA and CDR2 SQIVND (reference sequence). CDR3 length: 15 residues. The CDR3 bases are TGTGCCAGTAGTATGGGAACTTTGAACACCGGGGAGCTGTTTTTT. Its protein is CASSMGTLNTGELFF.

The CDR3 sequence: CASSQDRRGEAFF. CDR3 bases: TGCGCCAGCAGCCAAGATCGAAGGGGAGAAGCTTTCTTT. The rearrangement joins TRBV4-3 to TRBJ1-1, with D perhaps TRBD1 (5 bases). This CDR3 is 13 amino acids long. V lost 0 bases and J lost 8, with 10 bases in between. Germline assignment: CDR1 LGHNA and CDR2 YSLEER.